This T cell receptor (beta chain) was retrieved from a study of blood T cells in healthy people across ages. Overall study results and limits: In long-lived donors, naive CD4+ cell counts and diversity exceeded those of aged donors.

This clonotype was seen a few times. Its antigen remains unidentified. Germline CDR1 SGHTA, CDR2 FQGNSA. V lost 5 bases, J lost 3 bases, and 7 bases lay in between. The CDR3 has 12 residues. Per-sample yields of isolated PBMCs were at least 7 million. Using a J-beta primer mix together with a sample-barcoded 5' primer, a second PCR was run for roughly 7 to 11 cycles. Each sample provided no less than 2.5 million CDR3-containing paired-end reads. Each CDR3 protein gets one entry after TCRdb re-called the 5' RACE reads with MiXCR. The table has over 700,000 distinct CDR3 sequences, 53% seen once. The specimen sequenced was blood. The receptor comes from a man aged 80 or over in good health. The chain joins TRBV7-2 to TRBJ1-2; the D is unclear. In DNA form, the CDR3 reads TGTGCCAGCAGCCGCGGACACTATGGCTACACCTTC. Translating gives CASSRGHYGYTF.